This note documents a single T cell receptor (beta chain) sequence. Its specificity is not known. TCRdb's table, derived via immunoSEQ multiplex PCR, lists solely in-frame clones and lacks some. Altogether more than 95,000 clones are present, roughly 84% being singletons, with the ten largest covering around 17%. This sample stems from a study of T cell responses to AZD1222 COVID-19 vaccine. General observations from the study: At baseline, just six or seven AZD1222 recipients tested seropositive. When two AZD1222 doses had been given, Spike-specific TCR breadth and depth rose. Donors skewed white British and female; clonal diversity was possibly underestimated.

The V end lost 6 bases, the J end lost 8 bases, and 19 bases lay between the germline ends. The CDR3 length is 14 residues. From germline, CDR1 is MNHEY and CDR2 SVGAGI. Investigators merged groups given second doses at roughly 4 or roughly 12 weeks. The J gene is TRBJ1-2, the V gene TRBV6-5; D gene ambiguous. This TCR derives from an adult who received the AZD1222 COVID-19 vaccine. The specimen comprised peripheral blood, sampled 28 days after the second AZD1222 dose. The CDR3 loop is CASSPPRGEQGYTF. The DNA for the CDR3 is TGTGCCAGCAGCCCCCCGCGCGGGGAGCAAGGCTACACCTTC.